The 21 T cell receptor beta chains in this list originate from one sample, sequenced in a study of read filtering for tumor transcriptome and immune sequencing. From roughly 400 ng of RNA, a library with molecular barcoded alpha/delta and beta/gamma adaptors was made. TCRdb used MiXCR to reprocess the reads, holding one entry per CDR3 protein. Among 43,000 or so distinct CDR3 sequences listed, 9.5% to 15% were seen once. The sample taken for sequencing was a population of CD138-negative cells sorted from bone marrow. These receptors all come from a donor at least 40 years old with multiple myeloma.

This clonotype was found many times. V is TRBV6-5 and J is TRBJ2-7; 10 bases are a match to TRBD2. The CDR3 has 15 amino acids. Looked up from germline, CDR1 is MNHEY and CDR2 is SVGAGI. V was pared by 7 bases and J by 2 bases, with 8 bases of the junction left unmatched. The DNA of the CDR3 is TGTGCCAGCAACCCGACTAGCGGGTTCGCCTACGAGCAGTACTTC. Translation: CASNPTSGFAYEQYF.

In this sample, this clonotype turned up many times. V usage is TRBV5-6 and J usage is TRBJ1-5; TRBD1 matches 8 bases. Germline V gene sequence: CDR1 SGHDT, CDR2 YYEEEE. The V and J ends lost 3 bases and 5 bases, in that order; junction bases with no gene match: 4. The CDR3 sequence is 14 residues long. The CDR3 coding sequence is TGTGCCAGCAGCTCTGGACAGGGACATCAGCCCCAGCATTTT. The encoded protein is CASSSGQGHQPQHF.

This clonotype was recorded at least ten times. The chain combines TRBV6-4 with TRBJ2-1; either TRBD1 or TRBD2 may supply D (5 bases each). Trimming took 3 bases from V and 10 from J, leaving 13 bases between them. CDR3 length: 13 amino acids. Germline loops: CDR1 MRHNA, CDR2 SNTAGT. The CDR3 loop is CASSESRGREQFF. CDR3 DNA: TGTGCCAGCAGTGAGAGCCGGGGCAGAGAGCAGTTCTTC.

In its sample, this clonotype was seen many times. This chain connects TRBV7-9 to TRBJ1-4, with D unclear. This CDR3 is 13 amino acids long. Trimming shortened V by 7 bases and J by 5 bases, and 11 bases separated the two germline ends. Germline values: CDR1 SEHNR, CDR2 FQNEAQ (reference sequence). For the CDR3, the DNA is TGTGCCAGCACACCTGAGGTCAATGAAAAACTGTTTTTT. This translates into CASTPEVNEKLFF.

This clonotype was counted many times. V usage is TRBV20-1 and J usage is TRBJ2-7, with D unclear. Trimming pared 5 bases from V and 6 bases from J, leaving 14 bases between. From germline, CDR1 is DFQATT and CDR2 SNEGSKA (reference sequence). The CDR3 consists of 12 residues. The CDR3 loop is CSASSISSEQYF. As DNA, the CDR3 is TGCAGTGCTTCCAGTATCAGTAGCGAGCAGTACTTC.

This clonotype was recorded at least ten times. DNA for the CDR3: TGCGCCAGCAGACCCTTACAGGGTGATGGCTACACCTTC. Protein: CASRPLQGDGYTF. This chain connects TRBV4-1 to TRBJ1-2; D might be TRBD1 (6 bases). The germline V and J ends were trimmed by 6 bases and 6 bases, with 14 bases remaining between them. The V gene's germline CDR1 is MGHRA and CDR2 YSYEKL. This CDR3 region has 13 residues.

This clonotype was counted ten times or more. CDR3 in amino acids: CASSLRTNTEAFF. The CDR3 DNA reads TGTGCCAGCAGCTTAAGGACGAACACTGAAGCTTTCTTT. The V gene is TRBV11-2, the J gene TRBJ1-1, with no clear D. The CDR3 extends over 13 amino acids. Germline V CDR1 and CDR2: SGHAT, FQNNGV. The V and J ends lost 2 bases and 1 base respectively, with 5 bases between them.

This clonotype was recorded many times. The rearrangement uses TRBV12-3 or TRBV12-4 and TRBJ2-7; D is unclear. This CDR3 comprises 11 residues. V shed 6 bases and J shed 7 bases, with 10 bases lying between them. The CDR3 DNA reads TGTGCCAGCAGACTCAACGGGGAGCAGTACTTC. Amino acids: CASRLNGEQYF.

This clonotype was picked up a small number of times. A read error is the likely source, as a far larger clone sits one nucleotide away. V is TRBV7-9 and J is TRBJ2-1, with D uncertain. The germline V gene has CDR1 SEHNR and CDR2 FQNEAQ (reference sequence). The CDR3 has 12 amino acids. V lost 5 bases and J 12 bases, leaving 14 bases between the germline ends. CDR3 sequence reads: CASSPLTPGQFF. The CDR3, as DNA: TGTGCCAGCAGCCCACTTACCCCTGGGCAGTTCTTC. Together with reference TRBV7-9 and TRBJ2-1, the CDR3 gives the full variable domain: DTGVSQNPRHKITKRGQNVTFRCDPISEHNRLYWYRQTLGQGPEFLTYFQNEAQLEKSRLLSDRFSAERPKGSFSTLEIQRTEQGDSAMYLCASSPLTPGQFFGPGTRLTVL.

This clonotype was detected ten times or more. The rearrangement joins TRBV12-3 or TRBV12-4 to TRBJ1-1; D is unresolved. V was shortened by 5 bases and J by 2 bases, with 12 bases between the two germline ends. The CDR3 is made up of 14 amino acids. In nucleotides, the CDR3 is TGTGCCAGCAGTCTCCAGTTAGGAAACACTGAAGCTTTCTTT. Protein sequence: CASSLQLGNTEAFF.

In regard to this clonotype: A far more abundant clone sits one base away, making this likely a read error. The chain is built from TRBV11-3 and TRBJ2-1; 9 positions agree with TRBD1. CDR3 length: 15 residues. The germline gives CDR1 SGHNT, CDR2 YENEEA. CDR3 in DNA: TGTGCCAGCAGCACCCGGGACAGGGACCTTGCTGAGCAGCTCTTC. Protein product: CASSTRDRDLAEQLF.

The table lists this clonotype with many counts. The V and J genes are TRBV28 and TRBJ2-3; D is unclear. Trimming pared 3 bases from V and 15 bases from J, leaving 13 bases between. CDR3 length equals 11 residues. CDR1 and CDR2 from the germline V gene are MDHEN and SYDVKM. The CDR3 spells CASSLETLLYF. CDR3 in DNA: TGTGCCAGCAGTTTGGAAACTTTACTATATTTT.

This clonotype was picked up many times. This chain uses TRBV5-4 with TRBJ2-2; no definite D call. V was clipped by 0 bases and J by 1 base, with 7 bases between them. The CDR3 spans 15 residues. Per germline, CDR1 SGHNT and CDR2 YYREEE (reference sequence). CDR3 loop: CASSLDQRNTGELFF. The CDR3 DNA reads TGTGCCAGCAGCTTGGACCAACGGAACACCGGGGAGCTGTTTTTT.

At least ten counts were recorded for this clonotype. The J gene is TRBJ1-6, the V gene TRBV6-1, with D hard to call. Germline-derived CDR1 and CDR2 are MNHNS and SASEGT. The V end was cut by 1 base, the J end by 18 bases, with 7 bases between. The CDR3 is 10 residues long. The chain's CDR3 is CASSEETAHF. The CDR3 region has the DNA TGTGCCAGCAGTGAAGAAACGGCCCACTTT.

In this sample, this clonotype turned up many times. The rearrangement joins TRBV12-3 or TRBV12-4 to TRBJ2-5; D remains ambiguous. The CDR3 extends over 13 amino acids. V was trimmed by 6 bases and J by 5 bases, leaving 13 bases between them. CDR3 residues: CASSLLWGETQYF. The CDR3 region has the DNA TGTGCCAGCAGCCTTCTTTGGGGTGAGACCCAGTACTTC.

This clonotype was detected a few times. CDR3 region: CASGKINEQFF. CDR3 nucleotide sequence: TGTGCCAGCGGGAAGATCAATGAGCAGTTCTTC. The chain combines TRBV11-3 with TRBJ2-1; no reliable D call. V was clipped by 8 bases and J by 6 bases, with 8 bases between them. The CDR3 runs to 11 residues. Germline V CDR1 and CDR2: SGHNT, YENEEA.

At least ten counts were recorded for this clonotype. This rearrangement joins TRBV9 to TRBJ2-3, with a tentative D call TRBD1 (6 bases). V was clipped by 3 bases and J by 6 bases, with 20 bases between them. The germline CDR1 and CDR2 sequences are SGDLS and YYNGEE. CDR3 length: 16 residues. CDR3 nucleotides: TGTGCCAGCAGCGAGGGACATTATCCTCCCACGGATACGCAGTATTTT. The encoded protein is CASSEGHYPPTDTQYF.

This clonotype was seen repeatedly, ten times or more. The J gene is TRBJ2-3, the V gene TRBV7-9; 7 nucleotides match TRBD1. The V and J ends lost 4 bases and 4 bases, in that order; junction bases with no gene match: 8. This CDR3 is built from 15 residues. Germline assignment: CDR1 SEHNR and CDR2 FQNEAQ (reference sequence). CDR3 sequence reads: CASSSGQPGSDTQYF. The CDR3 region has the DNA TGTGCCAGCAGCTCGGGACAGCCCGGGTCAGATACGCAGTATTTT.

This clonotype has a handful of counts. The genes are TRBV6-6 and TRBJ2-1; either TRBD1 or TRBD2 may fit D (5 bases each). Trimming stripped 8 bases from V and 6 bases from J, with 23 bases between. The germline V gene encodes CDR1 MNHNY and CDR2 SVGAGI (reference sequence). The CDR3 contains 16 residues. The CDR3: CASCLGSGRFRNEQFF. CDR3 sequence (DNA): TGTGCCAGCTGCCTAGGATCGGGGCGATTCCGCAATGAGCAGTTCTTC.

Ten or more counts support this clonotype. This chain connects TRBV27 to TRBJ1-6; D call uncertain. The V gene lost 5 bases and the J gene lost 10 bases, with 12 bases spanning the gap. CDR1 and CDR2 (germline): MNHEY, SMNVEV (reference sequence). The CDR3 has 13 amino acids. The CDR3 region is CASSPTPRSPLHF. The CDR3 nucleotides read TGTGCCAGCAGTCCAACCCCTCGGTCACCCCTCCACTTT.

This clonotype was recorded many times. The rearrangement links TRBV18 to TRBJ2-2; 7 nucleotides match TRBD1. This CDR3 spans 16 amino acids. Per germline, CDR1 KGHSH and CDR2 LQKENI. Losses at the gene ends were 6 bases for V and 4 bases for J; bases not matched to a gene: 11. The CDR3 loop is CASSPRQGDITGELFF. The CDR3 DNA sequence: TGTGCCAGCTCCCCGAGGCAGGGGGACATCACCGGGGAGCTGTTTTTT.